The 27 T cell receptor beta chains in this list originate from one sample, sequenced in a study of shared clonotypes between healthy human individuals. Assay used: immunoSEQ multiplex PCR; TCRdb lists only in-frame clones, some missing. This table holds about 2.4 million clones, under 95% found once. The specimen sequenced was naive CD4+ T cells from PBMCs. Sample subset: CD45RA+ positively selected. The receptor source for this set is a man between 18 and 29 years old in good health. Some clones in this sample may be carry-over from other donors' samples.

The J gene is TRBJ1-2, the V gene TRBV9; no clear D gene. The CDR3 loop spans 13 amino acids. Between the trimmed V and J ends, which lost 0 bases and 7 bases, there was a span of 10 bases. Germline assignment: CDR1 SGDLS and CDR2 YYNGEE. The CDR3 sequence is CASSVEPGGGYTF. The CDR3 DNA reads as TGTGCCAGCAGCGTAGAACCAGGCGGTGGCTACACCTTC.

The chain recombines TRBV7-3 with TRBJ2-7; D gene ambiguous. Germline V gene data show CDR1 as SGHTA and CDR2 as FQGTGA. V was trimmed by 1 base and J by 7 bases, leaving 14 bases between them. The CDR3 runs to 14 residues. The CDR3 loop is CASSLRSGDQEQYF. CDR3 DNA: TGTGCCAGCAGCTTAAGGTCAGGCGATCAAGAGCAGTACTTC.

This clone was found once. The gene calls are TRBV4-1 and TRBJ2-7; 8 positions agree with TRBD1. The CDR3 has 17 amino acids. Unmatched junction bases numbered 11, after V lost 4 bases and J lost 0 bases. CDR1 is MGHRA and CDR2 is YSYEKL in the germline V gene. CDR3: CASSPERQGPSSYEQYF. The CDR3 nucleotides read TGCGCCAGCAGCCCAGAACGACAGGGGCCCAGCTCCTACGAGCAGTACTTC.

The chain is built from TRBV5-4 and TRBJ2-7; 7 bases align to TRBD1. The CDR3 has 15 residues. Per the germline V gene, CDR1 is SGHNT and CDR2 is YYREEE (reference sequence). J lost 3 bases, V lost 3 bases, and 9 bases had no gene match. The CDR3 DNA reads TGTGCCAGCAGCTCTCGACAGGGATCAATCTACGAGCAGTACTTC. Its translation is CASSSRQGSIYEQYF.

The rearrangement uses TRBV6-5 and TRBJ2-1; D gene ambiguous. CDR3 size: 12 residues. V was cut by 6 bases and J by 10 bases, with 13 bases left in between. Germline-derived CDR1 and CDR2 are MNHEY and SVGAGI. This chain's CDR3 is CASRPGPTEQFF. In DNA form, the CDR3 reads TGTGCCAGCAGACCAGGACCTACGGAGCAGTTCTTC.

The J gene is TRBJ2-1, the V gene TRBV5-1; D not resolved. The germline V gene encodes CDR1 SGHRS and CDR2 YFSETQ. Trimming removed 4 bases at V and 3 bases at J, with 11 bases between. The CDR3 covers 14 residues. DNA of the CDR3: TGCGCCAGCAGCCCATTAATTGACTACAATGAGCAGTTCTTC. Residues: CASSPLIDYNEQFF.

This clone was picked up one time. The V and J genes are TRBV28 and TRBJ2-5, with D possibly TRBD2 on 6 matching bases. V lost 7 bases, J lost 5 bases, and 8 bases lay in between. CDR3 length: 11 amino acids. Per the germline V gene, CDR1 is MDHEN and CDR2 is SYDVKM. CDR3 loop: CASIAEETQYF. As DNA, the CDR3 is TGTGCCAGCATAGCGGAGGAGACCCAGTACTTC.

Written as DNA, the CDR3 is TGTGCCAGCAGTGGGCGGAAGGGGGTCTACGAGCAGTACTTC. As protein: CASSGRKGVYEQYF. The chain couples TRBV28 to TRBJ2-7; D might be TRBD1 (6 bases). Germline CDR1 reads MDHEN; CDR2 reads SYDVKM. The CDR3 length is 14 residues. V was cut by 5 bases and J by 3 bases, with 14 bases left in between.

The V gene is TRBV25-1, the J gene TRBJ2-3; TRBD1 might be the D (5 bases). The V gene's germline CDR1 is MGHDK and CDR2 SYGVNS. V was shortened by 1 base and J by 6 bases, with 14 bases between the two germline ends. The CDR3 has 15 residues. The CDR3 DNA follows: TGTGCCAGCAGTGAATCTGGGTGGGGCAAGGATACGCAGTATTTT. Protein: CASSESGWGKDTQYF.

A remark on this clone: Other DNA sequences in this specimen translate into the identical CDR3. This sequence joins TRBV9 and TRBJ2-5, with 10 positions matching TRBD2. The V gene's germline CDR1 is SGDLS and CDR2 YYNGEE. Losses at the gene ends were 3 bases for V and 4 bases for J; bases not matched to a gene: 0. The CDR3 spans 13 residues. Here the CDR3 DNA reads TGTGCCAGCAGCGGGACTAGCGGAGAGACCCAGTACTTC. Residues: CASSGTSGETQYF.

This chain's CDR3 is CASSFLAGVPEQYF. The CDR3 bases are TGCGCCAGCAGCTTTCTAGCGGGAGTCCCCGAGCAGTACTTC. The rearrangement uses TRBV5-1 and TRBJ2-7; the match to TRBD2 covers 10 bases. This CDR3 comprises 14 residues. The J segment lost 6 bases and the V segment lost 2 bases, leaving 5 bases of the junction unmatched. Germline CDR1 SGHRS, CDR2 YFSETQ.

The CDR3: CASSIQGAVGNQPQHF. The CDR3 DNA is TGTGCCAGTAGTATTCAGGGGGCCGTGGGCAATCAGCCCCAGCATTTT. The chain is built from TRBV19 and TRBJ1-5; 8 nucleotides match TRBD1. J was trimmed by 2 bases and V by 3 bases; bases with no gene match: 6. There are 16 residues in the CDR3. Looked up from germline, CDR1 is LNHDA and CDR2 is SQIVND (reference sequence).

The V gene is TRBV4-3, the J gene TRBJ1-4; D ambiguous. Germline values: CDR1 LGHNA, CDR2 YSLEER. Between the trimmed V and J ends, which lost 1 base and 4 bases, there was a span of 10 bases. The CDR3 consists of 15 residues. CDR3 bases: TGCGCCAGCAGCCAAGCTGGTCAGTTTAATGAAAAACTGTTTTTT. It encodes CASSQAGQFNEKLFF.

CDR3 coding DNA: TGTGCAAGTCGCTTAGATCAGCCCCAGCATTTT. Amino acids: CASRLDQPQHF. V is TRBV12-2 and J is TRBJ1-5. TRBV12-2 constitutes a pseudogene. The CDR3 contains 11 residues.

V usage is TRBV18 and J usage is TRBJ2-3; no clear D gene. The CDR3 totals 11 residues. From germline, CDR1 is KGHSH and CDR2 LQKENI. Trimming left V 5 bases short and J 6 bases short, with 6 bases between. As DNA, the CDR3 is TGTGCCAGCTCAGATGCTGATACGCAGTATTTT. Amino acids: CASSDADTQYF. Variable domain in full (rest from reference TRBV18 and TRBJ2-3): NAGVMQNPRHLVRRRGQEARLRCSPMKGHSHVYWYRQLPEEGLKFMVYLQKENIIDESGMPKERFSAEFPKEGPSILRIQQVVRGDSAAYFCASSDADTQYFGPGTRLTVL.

V usage is TRBV5-4 and J usage is TRBJ1-2; 7 nucleotides match TRBD1. V trimming: 2 bases; J trimming: 10 bases; junction bases outside the gene matches: 5. The length of the CDR3 is 12 residues. The germline V gene has CDR1 SGHNT and CDR2 YYREEE (reference sequence). The CDR3 loop is CASSLQGSAYTF. CDR3 DNA sequence: TGTGCCAGCAGCTTACAGGGGAGCGCCTACACCTTC.

This clone was seen a few times. The chain employs TRBV10-3 and TRBJ2-7, with D possibly TRBD2 on 5 matching bases. There are 11 residues in the CDR3. Trimming cost V 6 bases and J 6 bases, with 9 bases left between them. Germline CDR1 is ENHRY and CDR2 is SYGVKD. DNA of the CDR3: TGTGCCATCAGCCGGGGTAGCGAGCAGTACTTC. Encoded protein: CAISRGSEQYF.

The genes are TRBV9 and TRBJ2-1, with 8 positions matching TRBD1. Germline V gene sequence: CDR1 SGDLS, CDR2 YYNGEE. This CDR3 is 15 amino acids long. The J segment lost 5 bases and the V segment lost 4 bases, leaving 8 bases of the junction unmatched. The DNA of the CDR3 is TGTGCCAGCAGCCCCCTGGCAGGGGGCCACAATGAGCAGTTCTTC. Translated: CASSPLAGGHNEQFF.

A single count supports this clone. The chain links TRBV5-1 to TRBJ2-7; 9 positions match TRBD1. The V gene end was trimmed by 0 bases and the J gene end by 6 bases; junction bases not matched to a gene: 7. The V gene's germline CDR1 is SGHRS and CDR2 YFSETQ. The CDR3 loop spans 15 amino acids. CDR3 sequence: CASSLGQGVAAEQYF. CDR3 sequence (DNA): TGCGCCAGCAGCTTGGGACAGGGGGTTGCGGCCGAGCAGTACTTC.

The chain uses TRBV7-3 and TRBJ2-3; D possibly corresponds to TRBD1 (5 bases). Germline CDR1 is SGHTA and CDR2 is FQGTGA. The V and J ends lost 0 bases and 5 bases respectively, with 9 bases between them. The CDR3 spans 14 residues. The CDR3 sequence is CASSLTRAIDTQYF. The CDR3 DNA reads TGTGCCAGCAGCTTAACCAGGGCGATAGATACGCAGTATTTT. Drawing the rest from reference TRBV7-3 and TRBJ2-3, the complete variable domain is GAGVSQTPSNKVTEKGKYVELRCDPISGHTALYWYRQSLGQGPEFLIYFQGTGAADDSGLPNDRFFAVRPEGSVSTLKIQRTERGDSAVYLCASSLTRAIDTQYFGPGTRLTVL.

This sequence joins TRBV6-5 and TRBJ2-7; 9 bases are shared with TRBD2. The CDR3 has 15 amino acids. Germline CDR1 MNHEY, CDR2 SVGAGI. The trim removed 0 bases at V and 7 bases at J, leaving 7 bases unmatched. This CDR3 reads CASSYSGGRGAEQYF. The CDR3 nucleotides read TGTGCCAGCAGTTACTCGGGCGGGAGGGGTGCAGAGCAGTACTTC.

The chain has TRBV5-1 and TRBJ2-7, with a tentative D call TRBD1 (6 bases). The germline V gene has CDR1 SGHRS and CDR2 YFSETQ. Trimming took off 4 bases at V and 2 bases at J, with 13 bases between the two ends. The CDR3 totals 14 residues. This CDR3 is CASSTGQGTYEQYF. The CDR3 DNA sequence: TGCGCCAGCAGCACGGGACAAGGCACCTACGAGCAGTACTTC.

J is TRBJ1-2 and V is TRBV9, with D perhaps TRBD1 (5 bases). The germline CDR1 and CDR2 sequences are SGDLS and YYNGEE. This CDR3 contains 14 residues. Trimming took off 3 bases at V and 4 bases at J, with 13 bases between the two ends. CDR3 amino acids: CASSETPRGYGYTF. The CDR3, as DNA: TGTGCCAGCAGCGAGACCCCAAGGGGCTATGGCTACACCTTC.

This chain connects TRBV5-6 to TRBJ1-3; D is perhaps TRBD1 (6 bases). CDR3 length equals 16 residues. With 3 bases removed from V and 4 bases from J, the gap between germline ends came to 17 bases. Germline CDR1 is SGHDT and CDR2 is YYEEEE. The CDR3 coding sequence is TGTGCCAGCAGCTCCTGGGGGCCGGTTGGGGGAAACACCATATATTTT. Translating it yields CASSSWGPVGGNTIYF. Variable domain in full (rest from reference TRBV5-6 and TRBJ1-3): DAGVTQSPTHLIKTRGQQVTLRCSPKSGHDTVSWYQQALGQGPQFIFQYYEEEERQRGNFPDRFSGHQFPNYSSELNVNALLLGDSALYLCASSSWGPVGGNTIYFGEGSWLTVV.

The chain couples TRBV27 to TRBJ2-1; a possible D gene is TRBD1 (5 bases). V was trimmed by 7 bases and J by 6 bases, leaving 10 bases between them. Germline V CDR1 and CDR2: MNHEY, SMNVEV (reference sequence). The CDR3 has 12 residues. CDR3 coding DNA: TGTGCCAGCACTAGGCAGGGCAATGAGCAGTTCTTC. Its protein product is CASTRQGNEQFF.

This sequence joins TRBV5-4 and TRBJ2-3; weak D call: TRBD2 (6 bases). Per the germline V gene, CDR1 is SGHNT and CDR2 is YYREEE (reference sequence). V was pared by 0 bases and J by 2 bases, with 13 bases between. This CDR3 contains 16 residues. The DNA of the CDR3 is TGTGCCAGCAGCTTGGATCCGGGAGCGGTCACAGATACGCAGTATTTT. Amino acids: CASSLDPGAVTDTQYF.

J is TRBJ2-2 and V is TRBV7-2, with D tentatively TRBD2 (6 bases). V was shortened by 5 bases and J by 0 bases, with 13 bases between the two germline ends. The CDR3 spans 16 residues. CDR1 is SGHTA and CDR2 is FQGNSA in the germline V gene. Here the CDR3 DNA reads TGTGCCAGCAGCCCAGGAGGGACCTCGAACACCGGGGAGCTGTTTTTT. Protein sequence: CASSPGGTSNTGELFF.